The source of this TCR beta chain is a study of cytomegalovirus exposure and HLA in healthy donors. At the level of the study: Samples from HLA-typed donors yielded about 85 million unique TCRs in an early data release.

This CDR3 contains 13 residues. The germline gives CDR1 MDHEN, CDR2 SYDVKM. V was pared by 7 bases and J by 7 bases, with 9 bases of the junction left unmatched. PCR primers comprised 60 Vbeta and 13 Jbeta primers. The method was immunoSEQ multiplex PCR; TCRdb's version includes in-frame clones alone and lacks a portion of them. The sample has 150,000 to 160,000 clones; about 74% are singletons. This clonotype originated in a woman between 40 and 50 years old in good health and CMV-seronegative. The V call is TRBV28, the J call TRBJ1-2; 7 bases are a match to TRBD1. What was sequenced was PBMCs. The CDR3 region has the DNA TGTGCCAGCACTATCGACAGGGTGGGTGGCTACACCTTC. Amino acids: CASTIDRVGGYTF.